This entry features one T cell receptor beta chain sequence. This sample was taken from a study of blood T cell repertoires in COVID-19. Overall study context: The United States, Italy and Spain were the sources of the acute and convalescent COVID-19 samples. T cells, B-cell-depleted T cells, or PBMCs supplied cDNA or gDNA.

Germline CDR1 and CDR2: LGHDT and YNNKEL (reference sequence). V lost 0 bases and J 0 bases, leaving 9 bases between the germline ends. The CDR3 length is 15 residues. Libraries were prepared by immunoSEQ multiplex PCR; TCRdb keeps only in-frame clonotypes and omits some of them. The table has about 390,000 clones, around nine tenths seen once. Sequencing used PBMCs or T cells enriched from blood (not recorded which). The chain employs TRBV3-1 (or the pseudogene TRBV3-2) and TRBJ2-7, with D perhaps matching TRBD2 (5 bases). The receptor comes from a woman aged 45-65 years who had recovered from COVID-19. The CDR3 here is CASSQDLGSSYEQYF. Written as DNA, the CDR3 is TGTGCCAGCAGCCAAGATCTGGGGAGCTCCTACGAGCAGTACTTC.